Sequencing of this TCR beta chain was carried out in a study of blood T cell repertoires in COVID-19. Study-level background: The analysed material was cDNA or gDNA that came from T cells, B-cell-depleted T cells, or PBMCs.

This CDR3 is 13 amino acids long. Germline CDR1 reads ENHRY; CDR2 reads SYGVKD. Losses at the gene ends were 6 bases for V and 12 bases for J; bases not matched to a gene: 10. Profiling relied on immunoSEQ multiplex PCR, and the TCRdb table lists in-frame clones only, not all of them. The table records over 200,000 clones, around 86% of them present only once. This TCR was recovered from a human donor in a cohort sampled during active COVID-19. The material sequenced was peripheral blood. The J gene is TRBJ1-5, the V gene TRBV10-3, with 8 positions matching TRBD1. CDR3 bases: TGTGCCATCAGCCCCTCAGGGGGCAGGGACCAGCATTTT. This sequence encodes CAISPSGGRDQHF.